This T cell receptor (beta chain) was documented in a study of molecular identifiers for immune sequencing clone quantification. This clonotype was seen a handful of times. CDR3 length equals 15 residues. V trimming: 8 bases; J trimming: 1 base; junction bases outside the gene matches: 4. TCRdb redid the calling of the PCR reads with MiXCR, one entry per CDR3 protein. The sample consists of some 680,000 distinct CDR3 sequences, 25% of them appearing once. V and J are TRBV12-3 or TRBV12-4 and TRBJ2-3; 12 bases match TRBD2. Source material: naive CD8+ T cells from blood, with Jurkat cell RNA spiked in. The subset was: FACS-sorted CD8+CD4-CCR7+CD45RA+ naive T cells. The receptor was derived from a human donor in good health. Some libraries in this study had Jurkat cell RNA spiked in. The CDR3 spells CASWWTSGGTDTQYF. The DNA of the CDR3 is TGTGCCAGCTGGTGGACTAGCGGGGGCACAGATACGCAGTATTTT.